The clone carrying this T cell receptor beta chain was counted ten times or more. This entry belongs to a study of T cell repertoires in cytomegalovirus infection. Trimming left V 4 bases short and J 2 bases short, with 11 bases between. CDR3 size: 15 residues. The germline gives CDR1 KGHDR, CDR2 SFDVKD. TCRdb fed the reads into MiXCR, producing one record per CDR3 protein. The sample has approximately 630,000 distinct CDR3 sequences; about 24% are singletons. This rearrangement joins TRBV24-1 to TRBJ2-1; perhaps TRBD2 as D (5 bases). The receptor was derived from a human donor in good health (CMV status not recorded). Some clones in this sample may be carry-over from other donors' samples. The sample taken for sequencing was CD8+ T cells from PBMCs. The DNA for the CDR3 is TGTGCCACCAGTGAAGGCGTCGGGACCTACAATGAGCAGTTCTTC. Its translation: CATSEGVGTYNEQFF.